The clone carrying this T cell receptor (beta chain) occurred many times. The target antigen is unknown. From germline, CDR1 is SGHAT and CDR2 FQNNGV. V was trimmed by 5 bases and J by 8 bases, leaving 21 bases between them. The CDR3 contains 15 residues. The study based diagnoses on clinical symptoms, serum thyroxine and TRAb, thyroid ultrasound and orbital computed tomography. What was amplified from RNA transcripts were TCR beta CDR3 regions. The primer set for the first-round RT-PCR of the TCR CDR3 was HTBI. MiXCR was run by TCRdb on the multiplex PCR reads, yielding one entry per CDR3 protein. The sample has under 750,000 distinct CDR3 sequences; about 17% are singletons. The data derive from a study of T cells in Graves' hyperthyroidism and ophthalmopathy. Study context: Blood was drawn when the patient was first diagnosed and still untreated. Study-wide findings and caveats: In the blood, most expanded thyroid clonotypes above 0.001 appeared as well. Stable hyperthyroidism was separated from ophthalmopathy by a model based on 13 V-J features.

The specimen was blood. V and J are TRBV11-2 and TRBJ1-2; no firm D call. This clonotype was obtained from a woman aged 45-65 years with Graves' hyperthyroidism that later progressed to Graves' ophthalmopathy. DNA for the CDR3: TGTGCCAGCAGCCCCCTCCCCGAAGGGCCTTTAGGCTACACCTTC. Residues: CASSPLPEGPLGYTF.